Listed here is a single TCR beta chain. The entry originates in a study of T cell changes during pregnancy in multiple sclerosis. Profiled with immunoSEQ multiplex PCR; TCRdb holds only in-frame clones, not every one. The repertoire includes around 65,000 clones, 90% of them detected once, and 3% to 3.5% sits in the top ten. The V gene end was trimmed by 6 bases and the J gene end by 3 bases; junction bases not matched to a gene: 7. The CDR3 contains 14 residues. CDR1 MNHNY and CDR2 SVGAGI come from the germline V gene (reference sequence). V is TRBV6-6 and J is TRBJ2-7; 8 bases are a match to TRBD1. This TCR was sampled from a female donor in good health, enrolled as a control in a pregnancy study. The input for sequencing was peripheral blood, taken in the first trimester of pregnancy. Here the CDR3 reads CASSLPGGVYEQYF. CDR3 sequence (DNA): TGTGCCAGCAGCCTTCCAGGGGGCGTCTACGAGCAGTACTTC.